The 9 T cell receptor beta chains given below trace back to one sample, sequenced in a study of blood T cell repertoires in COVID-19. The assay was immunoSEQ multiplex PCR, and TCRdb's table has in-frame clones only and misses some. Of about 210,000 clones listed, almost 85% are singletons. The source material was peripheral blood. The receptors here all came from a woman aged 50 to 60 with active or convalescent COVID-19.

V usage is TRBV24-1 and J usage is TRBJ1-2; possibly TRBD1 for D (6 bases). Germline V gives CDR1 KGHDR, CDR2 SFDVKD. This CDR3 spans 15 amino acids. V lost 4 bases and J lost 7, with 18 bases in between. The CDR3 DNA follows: TGTGCCACCAGTGACCCCCGTGGGGGGGCTGGTGGCTACACCTTC. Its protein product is CATSDPRGGAGGYTF.

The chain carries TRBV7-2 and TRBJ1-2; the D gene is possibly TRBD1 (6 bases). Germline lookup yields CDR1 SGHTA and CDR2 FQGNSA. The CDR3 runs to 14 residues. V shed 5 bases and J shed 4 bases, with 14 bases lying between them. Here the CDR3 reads CASSPGGAGYGYTF. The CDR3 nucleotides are TGTGCCAGCAGCCCTGGGGGGGCTGGCTATGGCTACACCTTC.

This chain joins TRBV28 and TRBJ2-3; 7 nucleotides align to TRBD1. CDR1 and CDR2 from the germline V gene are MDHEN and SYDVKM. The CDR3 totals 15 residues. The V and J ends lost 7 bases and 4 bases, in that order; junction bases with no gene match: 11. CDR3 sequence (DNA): TGTGCCAGCACCCTCCCCAAGGGGGCAGCAGATACGCAGTATTTT. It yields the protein CASTLPKGAADTQYF.

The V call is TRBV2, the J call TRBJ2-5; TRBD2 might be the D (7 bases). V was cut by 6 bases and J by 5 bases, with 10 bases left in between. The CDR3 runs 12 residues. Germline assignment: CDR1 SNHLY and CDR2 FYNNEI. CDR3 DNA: TGTGCCAGCAGAGGGGGGGCGGAGACCCAGTACTTC. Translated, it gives CASRGGAETQYF.

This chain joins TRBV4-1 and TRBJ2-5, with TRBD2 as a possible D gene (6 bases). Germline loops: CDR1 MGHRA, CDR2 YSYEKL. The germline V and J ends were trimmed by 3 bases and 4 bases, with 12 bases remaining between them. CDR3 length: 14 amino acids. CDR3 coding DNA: TGCGCCAGCAGCCAGGGGACTCTTAGAGAGACCCAGTACTTC. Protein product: CASSQGTLRETQYF.

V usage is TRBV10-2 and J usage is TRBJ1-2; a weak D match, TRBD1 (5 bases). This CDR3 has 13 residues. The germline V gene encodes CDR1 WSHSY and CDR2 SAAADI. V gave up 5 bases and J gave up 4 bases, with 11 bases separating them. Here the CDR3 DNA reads TGCGCCAGCAGTAGTTCGGGGGGCTATGGCTACACCTTC. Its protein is CASSSSGGYGYTF.

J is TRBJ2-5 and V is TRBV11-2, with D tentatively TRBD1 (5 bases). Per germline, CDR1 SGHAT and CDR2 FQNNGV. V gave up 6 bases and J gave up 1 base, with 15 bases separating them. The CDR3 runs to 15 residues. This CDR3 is CASSPQGHVQETQYF. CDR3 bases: TGTGCCAGCAGTCCTCAAGGACACGTCCAAGAGACCCAGTACTTC. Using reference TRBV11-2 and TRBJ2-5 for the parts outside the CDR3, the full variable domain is EAGVAQSPRYKIIEKRQSVAFWCNPISGHATLYWYQQILGQGPKLLIQFQNNGVVDDSQLPKDRFSAERLKGVDSTLKIQPAKLEDSAVYLCASSPQGHVQETQYFGPGTRLLVL.

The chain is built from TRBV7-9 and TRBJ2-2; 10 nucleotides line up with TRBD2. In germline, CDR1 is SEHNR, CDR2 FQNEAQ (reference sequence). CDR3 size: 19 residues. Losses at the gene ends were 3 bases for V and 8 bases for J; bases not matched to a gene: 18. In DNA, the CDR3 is TGTGCCAGCAGCTTTCAGAGCGGGAGGGCCGCCAAAGGCTCAGGGGAGCTGTTTTTT. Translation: CASSFQSGRAAKGSGELFF.

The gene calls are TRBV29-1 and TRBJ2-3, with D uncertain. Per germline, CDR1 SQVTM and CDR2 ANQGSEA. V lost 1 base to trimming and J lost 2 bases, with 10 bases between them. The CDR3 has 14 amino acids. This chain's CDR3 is CSVEGFGLTDTQYF. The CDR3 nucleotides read TGCAGCGTTGAAGGATTTGGGCTCACAGATACGCAGTATTTT.